There are a few counts of the clone carrying this T cell receptor beta chain. This entry is derived from a study of T cell changes during pregnancy in multiple sclerosis. The CDR3 extends over 14 amino acids. Germline values: CDR1 SEHNR, CDR2 FQNEAQ (reference sequence). The ends lost 5 bases at V and 4 bases at J; junction bases unmatched: 5. Clones were read by immunoSEQ multiplex PCR, and TCRdb kept only the in-frame ones, dropping some. The data hold 20,000 to 30,000 clones, with 89% observed a single time. The specimen comprised CD8+ T cells from peripheral blood mononuclear cells, sampled in the second trimester of pregnancy. This TCR came from a female donor with multiple sclerosis, enrolled in a pregnancy study. The rearrangement links TRBV7-9 to TRBJ2-5; 9 nucleotides align to TRBD1. Here the CDR3 reads CASSVRQGGETQYF. The CDR3 DNA sequence: TGTGCCAGCAGCGTAAGACAGGGGGGAGAGACCCAGTACTTC. Combining the CDR3 with reference TRBV7-9 and TRBJ2-5 gives the whole variable domain DTGVSQNPRHKITKRGQNVTFRCDPISEHNRLYWYRQTLGQGPEFLTYFQNEAQLEKSRLLSDRFSAERPKGSFSTLEIQRTEQGDSAMYLCASSVRQGGETQYFGPGTRLLVL.